These 9 T cell receptor beta chains came from one sample sequenced in a study of T cell repertoires in ileal Crohn's disease. Clones were sequenced by immunoSEQ multiplex PCR, and TCRdb holds only the in-frame ones, with some missing. The sample lists some 11,000 clones, over 60% occurring once. Specified time point: neoterminal ileum biopsy at postoperative endoscopy, about 6 months after surgery. Specimen: ileal tissue. The receptors were gathered from an adult with Crohn's disease.

The J gene is TRBJ2-2, the V gene TRBV27; D is perhaps TRBD2 (5 bases). Germline assignment: CDR1 MNHEY and CDR2 SMNVEV (reference sequence). This CDR3 is built from 14 residues. V was trimmed by 10 bases and J by 1 base, leaving 13 bases between them. For the CDR3, the DNA is TGTGCCACTTTGCGGGCAGGGAACACCGGGGAGCTGTTTTTT. This translates into CATLRAGNTGELFF.

The chain employs TRBV19 and TRBJ1-1; D ambiguous. The CDR3 totals 12 residues. CDR1 and CDR2 from the germline V gene are LNHDA and SQIVND (reference sequence). Trimming removed 7 bases from V and 3 bases from J, with 9 bases in between. The CDR3 nucleotides are TGTGCCAGTACAGACTTTCACACTGAAGCTTTCTTT. Amino acid sequence: CASTDFHTEAFF.

V is TRBV9 and J is TRBJ1-4; 7 bases line up with TRBD1. With 4 bases clipped from V and 5 bases from J, the junction kept 8 bases outside the gene matches. The germline gives CDR1 SGDLS, CDR2 YYNGEE. The CDR3 spans 15 residues. CDR3 in amino acids: CASSPAGTVNEKLFF. DNA for the CDR3: TGTGCCAGCAGCCCCGCCGGGACAGTGAATGAAAAACTGTTTTTT.

J is TRBJ1-3 and V is TRBV29-1; D ambiguous. The germline V and J ends were trimmed by 1 base and 0 bases, with 7 bases remaining between them. Germline V gene lookup returns CDR1 SQVTM and CDR2 ANQGSEA. This CDR3 is built from 14 residues. CDR3 coding DNA: TGCAGCGTTGAAGCAGCGTTCTCTGGAAACACCATATATTTT. It yields the protein CSVEAAFSGNTIYF.

The V and J genes are TRBV12-1 and TRBJ1-2; the tabulated D call, TRBD1, remains unverified against the DNA. TRBV12-1 is termed a pseudogene. This CDR3 region has 17 residues. The CDR3 here is CASSFPTGGSSNYGYTF. In nucleotides, the CDR3 is TGTGCCAGCAGCTTTCCGACAGGGGGCTCCTCTAACTATGGCTACACCTTC.

The CDR3 region has the DNA TGTGCCAGCAGCTTAGGACAGGGTCCCTACGAGCAGTACTTC. Residues: CASSLGQGPYEQYF. The rearrangement uses TRBV11-2 and TRBJ2-7; 7 bases align to TRBD1. Germline V gives CDR1 SGHAT, CDR2 FQNNGV. The CDR3 runs to 14 residues. With 1 base clipped from V and 2 bases from J, the junction kept 2 bases outside the gene matches.

Worth noting for this clone: Relative to the germline gene, one junction end is altered; a read error may explain this. This chain uses TRBV7-7 with TRBJ2-5, with D maybe TRBD2 (5 bases). CDR1 and CDR2 from the germline V gene are SSHAT and FNYEAQ (reference sequence). This CDR3 region has 14 residues. Here the CDR3 reads CASSLDGDGGTQYF. CDR3 nucleotides: TGTGCTAGCAGCTTAGATGGAGATGGAGGGACCCAGTACTTC.

The chain couples TRBV7-9 to TRBJ2-1; the match to TRBD1 covers 7 bases. The CDR3 is 16 residues long. The germline CDR1 and CDR2 sequences are SEHNR and FQNEAQ (reference sequence). The trim removed 5 bases at V and 6 bases at J, leaving 13 bases unmatched. The CDR3 loop reads CASSTRQGVVTNEQFF. CDR3 coding DNA: TGTGCCAGCAGCACGCGACAGGGAGTCGTGACCAATGAGCAGTTCTTC.

This clone was found once. The chain combines TRBV6-5 with TRBJ1-3; 8 bases align to TRBD1. CDR1 is MNHEY, CDR2 SVGAGI, per germline. The CDR3 sequence is 15 residues long. After removal of 2 bases from V and 7 bases from J, the junction contained 7 bases not matched to a gene. The CDR3 reads CASSYGQGAWNTIYF. The CDR3 DNA reads TGTGCCAGCAGTTACGGCCAGGGGGCTTGGAACACCATATATTTT.